The clone carrying this T cell receptor delta chain was seen many times. TCRdb has a much larger clone's protein, which differs at residue 5 from the translation of this DNA, likely because of a read error; what is shown is the protein translated from the DNA. TCRdb made new clone calls on the multiplex PCR reads using CATT. There are 50,000 or so delta-chain clones in the sample; about 1.6% occur only once, and roughly 8.6% lies in the top ten. These data come from a study of γδ T cells in repeated Plasmodium falciparum infection. Study summary: Age- and gender-matched Australian children served as comparison for malaria-exposed Malian children. Malaria-naive adults were infected with P. falciparum NF54 four times over around 600 days.

Sequencing used gamma-delta T cells from blood. This TCR was recovered from a pool of human donors (malaria-infected and uninfected, not separated).

This CDR3 reads CALGTLPPPWGIAAQLFF. CDR3 sequence (DNA): TGTGCTCTTGGGACTCTTCCTCCTCCCTGGGGGATAGCAGCACAACTCTTCTTT. V usage is TRDV1 and J usage is TRDJ2; 10 bases line up with TRDD3. V dropped 5 bases and J dropped 6; count of bases not matched to a gene: 15. The CDR3 runs to 18 residues. Germline CDR1 and CDR2: TSWWSYY and QGS.